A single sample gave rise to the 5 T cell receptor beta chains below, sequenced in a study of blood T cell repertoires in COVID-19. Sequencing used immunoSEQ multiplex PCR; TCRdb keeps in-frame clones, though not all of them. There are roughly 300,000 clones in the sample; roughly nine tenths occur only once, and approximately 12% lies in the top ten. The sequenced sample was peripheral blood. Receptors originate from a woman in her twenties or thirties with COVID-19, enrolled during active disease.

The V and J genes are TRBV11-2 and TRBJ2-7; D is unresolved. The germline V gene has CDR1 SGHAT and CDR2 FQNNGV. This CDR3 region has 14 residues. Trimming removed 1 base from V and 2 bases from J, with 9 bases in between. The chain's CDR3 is CASSLAAGTYEQYF. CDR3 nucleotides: TGTGCCAGCAGCTTAGCGGCAGGAACCTACGAGCAGTACTTC.

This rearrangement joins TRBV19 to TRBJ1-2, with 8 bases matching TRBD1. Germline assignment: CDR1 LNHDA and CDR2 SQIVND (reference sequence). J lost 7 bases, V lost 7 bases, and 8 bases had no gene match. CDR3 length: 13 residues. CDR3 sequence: CASNSGGAGGYTF. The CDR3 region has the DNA TGTGCCAGTAACTCAGGGGGCGCAGGTGGCTACACCTTC.

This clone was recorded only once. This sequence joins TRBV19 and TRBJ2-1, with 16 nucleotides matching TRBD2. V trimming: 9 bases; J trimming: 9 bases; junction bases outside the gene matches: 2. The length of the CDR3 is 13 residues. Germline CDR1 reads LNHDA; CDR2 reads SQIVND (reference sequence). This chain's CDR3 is CASGTSGGGEQFF. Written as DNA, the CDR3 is TGTGCCAGCGGGACTAGCGGGGGGGGTGAGCAGTTCTTC.

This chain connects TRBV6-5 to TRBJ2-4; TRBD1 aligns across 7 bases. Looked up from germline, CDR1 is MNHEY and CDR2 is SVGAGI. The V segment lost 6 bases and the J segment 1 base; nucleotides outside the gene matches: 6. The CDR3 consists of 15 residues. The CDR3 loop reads CASSYRGTAKNIQYF. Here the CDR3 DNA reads TGTGCCAGCAGCTACAGGGGAACGGCCAAAAACATTCAGTACTTC.

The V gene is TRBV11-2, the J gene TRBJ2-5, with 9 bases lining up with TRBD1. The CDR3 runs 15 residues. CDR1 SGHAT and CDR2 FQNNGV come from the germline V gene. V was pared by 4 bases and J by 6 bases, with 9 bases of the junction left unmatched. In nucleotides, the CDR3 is TGTGCCAGCAGCTCCGGACAGGGGAATTCAAAGACCCAGTACTTC. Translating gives CASSSGQGNSKTQYF.